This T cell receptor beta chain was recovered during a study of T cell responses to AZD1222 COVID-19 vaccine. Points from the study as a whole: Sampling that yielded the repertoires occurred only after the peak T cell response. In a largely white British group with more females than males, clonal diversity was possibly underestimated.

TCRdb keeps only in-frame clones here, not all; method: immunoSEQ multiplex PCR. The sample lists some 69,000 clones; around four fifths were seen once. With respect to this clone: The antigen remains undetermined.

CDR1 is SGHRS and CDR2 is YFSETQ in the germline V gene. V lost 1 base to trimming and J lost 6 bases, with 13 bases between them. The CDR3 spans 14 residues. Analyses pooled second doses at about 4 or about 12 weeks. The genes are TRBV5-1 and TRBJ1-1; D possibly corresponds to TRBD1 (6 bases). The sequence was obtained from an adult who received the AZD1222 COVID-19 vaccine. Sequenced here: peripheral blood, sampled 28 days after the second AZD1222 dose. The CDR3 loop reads CASSLYEGVSEAFF. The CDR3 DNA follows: TGCGCCAGCAGCTTGTACGAGGGGGTGTCTGAAGCTTTCTTT.